A single sample is the source of the 26 T cell receptor beta chains below, sequenced in a study of blood T cell repertoires in COVID-19. Clones were read by immunoSEQ multiplex PCR, and TCRdb kept only the in-frame ones, dropping some. The sample shows more than 200,000 clones, about 90% of them seen only once. The sample consisted of peripheral blood. All receptors derive from an older woman with acute or convalescent COVID-19.

The chain joins TRBV5-5 to TRBJ1-6; maybe TRBD1 (5 bases). Between the trimmed V and J ends, which lost 4 bases and 5 bases, there was a span of 10 bases. Germline assignment: CDR1 SGHKS and CDR2 YYEKEE (reference sequence). This CDR3 spans 14 amino acids. The CDR3 loop is CASSPGTHNSPLHF. The DNA for the CDR3 is TGTGCCAGCAGCCCAGGGACTCATAATTCACCCCTCCACTTT.

The rearrangement joins TRBV4-2 to TRBJ2-3; TRBD2 aligns across 7 bases. V shed 1 base and J 4 bases; nucleotides not matched to a gene: 8. The CDR3 sequence is 16 residues long. CDR1 is LGHNA and CDR2 is YNFKEQ in the germline V gene. The CDR3 loop reads CASSQVASGGADTQYF. The CDR3 region has the DNA TGTGCCAGCAGCCAAGTGGCTAGCGGAGGGGCAGATACGCAGTATTTT.

The gene calls are TRBV10-2 and TRBJ2-1; maybe TRBD2 (7 bases). The V gene lost 2 bases and the J gene lost 0 bases, with 11 bases spanning the gap. This CDR3 comprises 16 residues. Per germline, CDR1 WSHSY and CDR2 SAAADI. The CDR3 DNA reads as TGCGCCAGCAGTGAGGGACGGGGGGCCTCCTACAATGAGCAGTTCTTC. Protein: CASSEGRGASYNEQFF.

The chain joins TRBV3-1 (or the pseudogene TRBV3-2) to TRBJ1-3; 8 positions agree with TRBD1. The germline gives CDR1 LGHDT, CDR2 YNNKEL (reference sequence). This CDR3 contains 15 residues. The trim removed 4 bases at V and 4 bases at J, leaving 6 bases unmatched. As DNA, the CDR3 is TGTGCCAGCAGCCCACTCAGGGGGCAAGGAAACACCATATATTTT. Its protein is CASSPLRGQGNTIYF.

The chain combines TRBV6-5 with TRBJ2-1; D is possibly TRBD2 (6 bases). The CDR3 covers 15 residues. The V gene's germline CDR1 is MNHEY and CDR2 SVGAGI. Trimming left V 4 bases short and J 0 bases short, with 10 bases between. The chain's CDR3 is CASSSYGSSYNEQFF. DNA for the CDR3: TGTGCCAGCAGTTCCTACGGGAGCTCCTACAATGAGCAGTTCTTC.

The chain couples TRBV15 to TRBJ1-2; 7 positions match TRBD1. After removal of 4 bases from V and 2 bases from J, the junction contained 7 bases not matched to a gene. CDR1 LNHNV and CDR2 YYDKDF come from the germline V gene (reference sequence). CDR3 length: 15 amino acids. The CDR3 sequence is CATSTIQGENYGYTF. The CDR3 DNA reads as TGTGCCACCAGCACAATCCAGGGGGAAAACTATGGCTACACCTTC.

This clone was detected once. This chain uses TRBV18 with TRBJ1-4; TRBD1 agrees at 7 bases. After removal of 0 bases from V and 6 bases from J, the junction contained 10 bases not matched to a gene. Germline values: CDR1 KGHSH, CDR2 LQKENI. The CDR3 extends over 17 amino acids. The CDR3 sequence: CASSPPTGTGGDEKLFF. CDR3 DNA sequence: TGTGCCAGCTCACCACCGACAGGGACCGGAGGAGATGAAAAACTGTTTTTT.

A single count supports this clone. The chain joins TRBV7-8 to TRBJ1-3, with D unresolved. Trimming shortened V by 4 bases and J by 2 bases, and 12 bases separated the two germline ends. Germline CDR1 and CDR2: SGHVS and FQNEAQ. This CDR3 spans 15 amino acids. CDR3 region: CASSSWAQAGNTIYF. The CDR3 DNA is TGTGCCAGCAGCTCGTGGGCCCAGGCTGGAAACACCATATATTTT.

This chain uses TRBV11-3 with TRBJ1-2, with 7 bases fitting TRBD1. The CDR3 is 18 residues long. Trimming took 5 bases from V and 0 from J; bases not matched to a gene: 15. Germline V gene data show CDR1 as SGHNT and CDR2 as YENEEA. The CDR3 here is CASSVHPQGKNPNYGYTF. As DNA, the CDR3 is TGTGCCAGCAGCGTACACCCACAGGGGAAAAATCCTAACTATGGCTACACCTTC.

On this clone itself: Other DNA variants within this sample encode the same CDR3. This chain joins TRBV5-1 and TRBJ1-1; 8 bases agree with TRBD1. Germline V gives CDR1 SGHRS, CDR2 YFSETQ. The CDR3 has 14 amino acids. J gave up 5 bases and V 3 bases, and 6 bases lay outside the gene matches. The CDR3 sequence is CASSSGQGNTEAFF. In DNA, the CDR3 is TGCGCCAGCAGCTCCGGACAGGGCAATACTGAAGCTTTCTTT.

The chain uses TRBV28 and TRBJ1-1; maybe TRBD1 (5 bases). Germline-derived CDR1 and CDR2 are MDHEN and SYDVKM. This CDR3 is built from 13 residues. V gave up 4 bases and J gave up 7 bases, with 13 bases separating them. CDR3 in DNA: TGTGCCAGCAGTTACCTTCGGGGGGGTGAAGCTTTCTTT. This sequence encodes CASSYLRGGEAFF.

This chain connects TRBV3-1 (or the pseudogene TRBV3-2) to TRBJ2-7; TRBD1 matches 12 bases. The V gene's germline CDR1 is LGHDT and CDR2 YNNKEL (reference sequence). Trimming at V came to 1 base and at J to 7 bases, leaving 5 bases not matched to a gene. The CDR3 is 15 residues long. CDR3 amino acids: CASSQAGTGGKEQYF. The CDR3 DNA sequence: TGTGCCAGCAGCCAAGCCGGGACAGGGGGCAAGGAGCAGTACTTC.

The chain combines TRBV28 with TRBJ1-1; no reliable D call. This CDR3 has 12 amino acids. The germline V gene has CDR1 MDHEN and CDR2 SYDVKM. Deletions cut 6 bases from V and 6 bases from J, with 11 bases between. The CDR3 DNA reads as TGTGCCAGCAGCCGAAGGAGGGCTGAAGCTTTCTTT. Its translation is CASSRRRAEAFF.

This chain connects TRBV5-5 to TRBJ1-5; D call uncertain. V lost 0 bases and J lost 0, with 7 bases in between. This CDR3 spans 15 amino acids. The V gene's germline CDR1 is SGHKS and CDR2 YYEKEE (reference sequence). The CDR3 DNA reads as TGTGCCAGCAGCTTGGATATATATAGCAATCAGCCCCAGCATTTT. This translates into CASSLDIYSNQPQHF.

The chain joins TRBV5-1 to TRBJ2-2, with 7 bases fitting TRBD2. The germline V gene has CDR1 SGHRS and CDR2 YFSETQ. After removal of 3 bases from V and 2 bases from J, the junction contained 10 bases not matched to a gene. The CDR3 spans 17 residues. The CDR3: CASSSSSGLPNTGELFF. In DNA form, the CDR3 reads TGCGCCAGCAGCTCATCGTCGGGACTACCTAACACCGGGGAGCTGTTTTTT.

This rearrangement joins TRBV7-8 to TRBJ1-4, with no clear D. Germline V CDR1 and CDR2: SGHVS, FQNEAQ. V was shortened by 5 bases and J by 0 bases, with 16 bases between the two germline ends. This CDR3 spans 17 amino acids. Written as DNA, the CDR3 is TGTGCCAGCAGCCTTAGTAGATCCCTCGCAACTAATGAAAAACTGTTTTTT. The encoded protein is CASSLSRSLATNEKLFF.

V usage is TRBV6-5 and J usage is TRBJ2-7; 10 nucleotides match TRBD1. The CDR3 is 15 amino acids. The germline gives CDR1 MNHEY, CDR2 SVGAGI. Unmatched junction bases numbered 10, after V lost 5 bases and J lost 6 bases. The CDR3 DNA is TGTGCCAGCAGTAAACGGGACAGGGGACCTGGCGAGCAGTACTTC. Its protein is CASSKRDRGPGEQYF.

This chain connects TRBV6-2 or TRBV6-3 to TRBJ1-1; TRBD1 aligns across 9 bases. V gave up 0 bases and J gave up 4 bases; unmatched junction bases: 12. This CDR3 is built from 18 residues. Looked up from germline, CDR1 is MNHEY and CDR2 is SVGEGT. This CDR3 reads CASSYSSGDRVRSTEAFF. CDR3 coding DNA: TGTGCCAGCAGTTACTCCTCCGGGGACAGGGTAAGGAGCACTGAAGCTTTCTTT.

The chain uses TRBV4-1 and TRBJ2-5, with 8 positions matching TRBD2. J was trimmed by 3 bases and V by 6 bases; bases with no gene match: 15. The CDR3 has 17 amino acids. CDR1 and CDR2 from the germline V gene are MGHRA and YSYEKL. The CDR3: CASSRRWSGSGEETQYF. CDR3 bases: TGCGCCAGCAGTCGTCGATGGAGCGGGAGCGGTGAAGAGACCCAGTACTTC.

The J gene is TRBJ1-1, the V gene TRBV6-5; 7 nucleotides line up with TRBD1. CDR3 length: 13 residues. V dropped 2 bases and J dropped 13; count of bases not matched to a gene: 10. CDR1 is MNHEY and CDR2 is SVGAGI in the germline V gene. The CDR3 coding sequence is TGTGCCAGCAGTTACATCAAGGGGGCCGTGCTTTTCTTT. Its translation is CASSYIKGAVLFF.

This chain uses TRBV29-1 with TRBJ1-6; TRBD1 might be the D (5 bases). The CDR3 consists of 12 residues. The ends were cut back, 4 bases at V and 10 bases at J, with 11 bases in the middle. The germline V gene encodes CDR1 SQVTM and CDR2 ANQGSEA. CDR3 sequence (DNA): TGCAGCGTTGGGCAGCCAGGGTCACCCCTCCACTTT. Amino acids: CSVGQPGSPLHF.

V gene TRBV7-8 combines with J gene TRBJ2-7, with 7 nucleotides matching TRBD1. The junction had 10 bases not matched to a gene; V was cut back by 5 bases and J by 3 bases. The CDR3 is 15 amino acids. Per germline, CDR1 SGHVS and CDR2 FQNEAQ. The CDR3 DNA follows: TGTGCCAGCAGCATTAACCGGGACAGACTCTACGAGCAGTACTTC. This gives the protein CASSINRDRLYEQYF.

The J gene is TRBJ2-1, the V gene TRBV28; 10 nucleotides agree with TRBD1. V was pared by 7 bases and J by 12 bases, with 12 bases of the junction left unmatched. The CDR3 runs 14 residues. Per the germline V gene, CDR1 is MDHEN and CDR2 is SYDVKM. CDR3 sequence: CASNRGDRGYGQFF. The CDR3 region has the DNA TGTGCCAGCAATCGGGGGGACAGGGGATACGGGCAGTTCTTC.

The chain combines TRBV11-3 with TRBJ2-3, with TRBD2 identical over 7 bases. The germline V gene has CDR1 SGHNT and CDR2 YENEEA. The CDR3 contains 14 residues. The ends lost 5 bases at V and 5 bases at J; junction bases unmatched: 7. CDR3 coding DNA: TGTGCCAGCAGCCGCGGGAGTAATCAAGATACGCAGTATTTT. Protein product: CASSRGSNQDTQYF.

This clone was picked up one time. The chain couples TRBV4-3 to TRBJ1-3; D gene unclear. V dropped 0 bases and J dropped 4 bases, with 10 bases sitting between them. Germline V gives CDR1 LGHNA, CDR2 YSLEER. The CDR3 totals 15 residues. The CDR3: CASSQDRVFGNTIYF. CDR3 DNA: TGCGCCAGCAGCCAAGATCGGGTCTTCGGAAACACCATATATTTT.

The chain is built from TRBV28 and TRBJ1-5; D uncertain. This CDR3 is built from 15 residues. Between the trimmed V and J ends, which lost 2 bases and 0 bases, there was a span of 8 bases. The V gene's germline CDR1 is MDHEN and CDR2 SYDVKM. DNA of the CDR3: TGTGCCAGCAGTTTAGGTTTCGGTAGCAATCAGCCCCAGCATTTT. Protein sequence: CASSLGFGSNQPQHF.